This entry lists 3 T cell receptor beta chains sequenced from one sample in a study of a mutant IDH1 vaccine in newly diagnosed glioma. The data were produced by immunoSEQ multiplex PCR, yet TCRdb's version contains in-frame clones alone and is incomplete. The data contain tens of thousands of clones, roughly 80% of them singletons. The antigens for these receptors are not known. The time point here: week 11, during vaccination. The content of each vaccine dose was 300 ug of mutant IDH1 20-mer peptide, and topical imiquimod accompanied it. The sequences come from PBMCs, collected from a glioma patient whose treatment included an IDH1 peptide vaccine. Every receptor here comes from a young man with glioma.

This chain uses TRBV28 with TRBJ1-1; D is uncertain. Germline V CDR1 and CDR2: MDHEN, SYDVKM. The V end was cut by 4 bases, the J end by 1 base, with 13 bases between. CDR3 length equals 15 residues. DNA of the CDR3: TGTGCCAGCAGTTCCGGACCGATATGGAACACTGAAGCTTTCTTT. It is translated as CASSSGPIWNTEAFF.

This clone was counted between two and nine times. The chain is built from TRBV7-2 and TRBJ2-1, with 8 bases identical to TRBD2. V dropped 3 bases and J dropped 0; count of bases not matched to a gene: 10. Germline V lookup: CDR1 SGHTA, CDR2 FQGNSA. The CDR3 is made up of 18 amino acids. CDR3 amino acids: CASSFDRIAGSSYNEQFF. CDR3 nucleotides: TGTGCCAGCAGCTTCGATAGGATAGCGGGGAGCTCCTACAATGAGCAGTTCTTC.

V gene TRBV7-9 combines with J gene TRBJ1-4; D unclear. The CDR3 loop spans 15 amino acids. Per germline, CDR1 SEHNR and CDR2 FQNEAQ (reference sequence). Trimming took off 5 bases at V and 5 bases at J, with 15 bases between the two ends. The DNA of the CDR3 is TGTGCCAGCAGCCTTGTGGACCCCGAAAATGAAAAACTGTTTTTT. Residues: CASSLVDPENEKLFF.